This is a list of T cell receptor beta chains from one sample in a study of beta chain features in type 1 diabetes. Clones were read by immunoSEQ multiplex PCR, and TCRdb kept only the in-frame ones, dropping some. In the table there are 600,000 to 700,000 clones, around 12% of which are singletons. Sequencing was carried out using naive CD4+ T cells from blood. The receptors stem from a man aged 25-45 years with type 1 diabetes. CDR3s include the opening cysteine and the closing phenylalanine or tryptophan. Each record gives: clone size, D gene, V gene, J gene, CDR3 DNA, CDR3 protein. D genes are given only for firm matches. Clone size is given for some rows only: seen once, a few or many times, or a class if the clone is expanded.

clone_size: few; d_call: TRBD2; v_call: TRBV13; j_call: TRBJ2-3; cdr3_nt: TGTGCCAGCAGCTGGACTAGCGGGGGAAAGTATTTT; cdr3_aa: CASSWTSGGKYF
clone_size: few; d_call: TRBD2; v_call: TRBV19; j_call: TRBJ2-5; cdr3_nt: TGTGCCAGTAGTATACGAGCGGGGCTTCAAGAGACCCAGTACTTC; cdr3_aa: CASSIRAGLQETQYF
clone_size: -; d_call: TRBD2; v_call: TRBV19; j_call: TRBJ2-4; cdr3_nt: TGTGCCACCGCCCGACTAGCGGGGGGCCAAAACATTCAGTACTTC; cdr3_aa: CATARLAGGQNIQYF
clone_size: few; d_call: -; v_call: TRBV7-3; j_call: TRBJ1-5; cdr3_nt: TGTGCCAGCAGCCGACCGCACAGGGAATTGAAACCCCAGCATTTT; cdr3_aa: CASSRPHRELKPQHF
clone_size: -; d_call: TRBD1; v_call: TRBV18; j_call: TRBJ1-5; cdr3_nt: TGTGCCAGCTCACCCTCTTCCGGGACAGAGTTCAATCAGCCCCAGCATTTT; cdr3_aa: CASSPSSGTEFNQPQHF
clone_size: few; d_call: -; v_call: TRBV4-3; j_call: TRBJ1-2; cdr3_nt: TGCGCCAGCAGCCAAGATCAAGGCTTCTCCACCGGCTACACCTTC; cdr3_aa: CASSQDQGFSTGYTF
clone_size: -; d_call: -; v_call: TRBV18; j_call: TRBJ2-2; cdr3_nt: TGTGCCAGCTCATCCAGGGAGGAGACCGGGGAGCTGTTTTTT; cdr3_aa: CASSSREETGELFF
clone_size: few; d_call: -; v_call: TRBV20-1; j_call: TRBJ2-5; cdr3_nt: TGCAGTGCTAGAATACAAGAGACCCAGTACTTC; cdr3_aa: CSARIQETQYF
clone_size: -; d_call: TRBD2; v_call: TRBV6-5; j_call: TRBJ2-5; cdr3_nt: TGTGCCAGCAGCTTACTGGGACTAGCGACCGAGACCCAGTACTTC; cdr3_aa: CASSLLGLATETQYF
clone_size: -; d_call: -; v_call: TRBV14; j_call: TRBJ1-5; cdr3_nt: TGTGCCAGCAGCCAAGCGAGGGTGACCTTAGGGCAGCCCCAGCATTTT; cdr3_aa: CASSQARVTLGQPQHF
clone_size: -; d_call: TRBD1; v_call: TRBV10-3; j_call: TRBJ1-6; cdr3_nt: TGTGCCACCGATCGCTTGGGACAGGGGGATTCACCCCTCCACTTT; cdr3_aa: CATDRLGQGDSPLHF
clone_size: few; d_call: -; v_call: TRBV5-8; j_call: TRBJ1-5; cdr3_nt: TGTGCCAGCAGCTTGTCGCGCACCCAGCATTTT; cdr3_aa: CASSLSRTQHF
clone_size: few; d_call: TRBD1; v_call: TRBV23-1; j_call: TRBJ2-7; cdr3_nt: TGCGCCAGCAGTCAATCGGGGAAAGGGACAGGGGCCTCCTACGAGCAGTACTTC; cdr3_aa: CASSQSGKGTGASYEQYF
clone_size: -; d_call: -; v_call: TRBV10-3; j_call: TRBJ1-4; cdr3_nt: TGTGCCATCAGTGACAGTTCTTCAGATGAAAAACTGTTTTTT; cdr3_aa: CAISDSSSDEKLFF
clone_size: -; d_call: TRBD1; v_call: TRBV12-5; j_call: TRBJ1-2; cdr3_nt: TGTGCTAGTGGTCTCACAGGGGCAAGGGACTATGGCTACACCTTC; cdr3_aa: CASGLTGARDYGYTF
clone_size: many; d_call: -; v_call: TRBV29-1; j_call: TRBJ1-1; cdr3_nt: TGCAGCGCACAGGTGAACACTGAAGCTTTCTTT; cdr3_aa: CSAQVNTEAFF
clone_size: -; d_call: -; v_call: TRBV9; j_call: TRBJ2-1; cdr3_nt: TGTGCCAGCAGCGTTATGTCTGAGCAGTTCTTC; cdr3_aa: CASSVMSEQFF
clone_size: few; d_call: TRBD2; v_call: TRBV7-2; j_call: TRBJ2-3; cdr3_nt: TGTGCCAGCAGCTCAGGGACTAGCGGGTACACAGATACGCAGTATTTT; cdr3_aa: CASSSGTSGYTDTQYF
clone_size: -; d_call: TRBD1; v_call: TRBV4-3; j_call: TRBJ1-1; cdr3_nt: TGCGCCAGCAGCCAAGAATGGAAGCAGGACAGGGAAGCTTTCTTT; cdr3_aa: CASSQEWKQDREAFF
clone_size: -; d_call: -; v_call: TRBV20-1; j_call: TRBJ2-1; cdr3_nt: TGCAGTGCTAGTCCCCAGCGCGAGCAGTTCTTC; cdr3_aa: CSASPQREQFF
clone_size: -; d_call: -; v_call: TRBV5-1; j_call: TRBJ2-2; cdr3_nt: TGCGCCAGCGCCTCTGACGGACAAACCGGGGAGCTGTTTTTT; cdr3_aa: CASASDGQTGELFF
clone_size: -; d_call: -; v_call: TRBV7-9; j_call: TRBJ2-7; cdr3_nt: TGTGCCAGCAGCTTCCCCGGGACCTACGAGCAGTACTTC; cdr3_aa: CASSFPGTYEQYF
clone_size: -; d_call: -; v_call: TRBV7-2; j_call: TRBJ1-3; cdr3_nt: TGTGCCAGCAGCCTACAGGTTACCTCTGGAAACACCATATATTTT; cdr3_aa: CASSLQVTSGNTIYF
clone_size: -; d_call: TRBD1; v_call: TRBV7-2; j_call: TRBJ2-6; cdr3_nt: TGTGCCAGCAGCCGTAGACAGGGGGCTGGGGCCAACGTCCTGACTTTC; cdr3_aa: CASSRRQGAGANVLTF
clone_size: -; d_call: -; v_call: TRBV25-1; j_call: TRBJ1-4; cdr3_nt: TGTGCCAGCAGTGAATTTCAACGGGGCATGGGTAATGAAAAACTGTTTTTT; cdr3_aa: CASSEFQRGMGNEKLFF
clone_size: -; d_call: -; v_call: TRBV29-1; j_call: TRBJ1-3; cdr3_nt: TGCAGCGTTGAAAGACAGCTAAACGGAAACACCATATATTTT; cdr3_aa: CSVERQLNGNTIYF
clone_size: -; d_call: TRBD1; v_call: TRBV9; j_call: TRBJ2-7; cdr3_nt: TGTGCCAGCAGCGCAACCGGGACAGGGGACTACGAGCAGTACTTC; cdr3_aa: CASSATGTGDYEQYF
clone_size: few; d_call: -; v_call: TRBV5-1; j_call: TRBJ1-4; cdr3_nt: TGCGCCAGCAGCTTGTCGCCTCACGAGGAAAAACTGTTTTTT; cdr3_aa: CASSLSPHEEKLFF
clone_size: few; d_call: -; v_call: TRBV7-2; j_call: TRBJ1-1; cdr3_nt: TGTGCCAGCAGCTCCACCGGGACGGACACTGAAGCTTTCTTT; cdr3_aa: CASSSTGTDTEAFF
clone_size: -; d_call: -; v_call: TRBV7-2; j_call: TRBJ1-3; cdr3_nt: TGTGCCAGCAGCCCCCAAAATGGAAACACCATATATTTT; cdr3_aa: CASSPQNGNTIYF
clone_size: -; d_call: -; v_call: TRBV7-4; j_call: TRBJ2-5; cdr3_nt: TGTGCCAGCAGCCGCCCCGGGGTATCCGAGACCCAGTACTTC; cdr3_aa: CASSRPGVSETQYF
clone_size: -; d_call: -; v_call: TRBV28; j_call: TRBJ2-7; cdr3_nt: TGTGCCAGCAGTCCCGGACAGACCTACGAGCAGTACTTC; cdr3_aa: CASSPGQTYEQYF
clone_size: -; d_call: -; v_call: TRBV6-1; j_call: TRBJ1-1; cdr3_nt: TGTGCCAGCAGTCAGGGGCAGGGGACTGAAGCTTTCTTT; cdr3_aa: CASSQGQGTEAFF
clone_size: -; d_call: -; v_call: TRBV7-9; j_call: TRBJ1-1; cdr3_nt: TGTGCCAGCAGCCAGGCGGGGTCGTCGGAAGCTTTCTTT; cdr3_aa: CASSQAGSSEAFF
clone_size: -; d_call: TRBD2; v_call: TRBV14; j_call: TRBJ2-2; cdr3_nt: TGTGCCAGCAGCCAAGAGCAGGGACTAGCGGGGGCCGGCGGGGAGCTGTTTTTT; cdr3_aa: CASSQEQGLAGAGGELFF
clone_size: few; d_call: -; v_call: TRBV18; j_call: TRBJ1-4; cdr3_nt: TGTGCCAGCTCACCCGCAACTAATGAAAAACTGTTTTTT; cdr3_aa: CASSPATNEKLFF
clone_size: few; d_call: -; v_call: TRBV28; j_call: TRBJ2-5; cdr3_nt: TGTGCCAGCAGTTTTTCCGGAGGAGGTACTAAGAGAAACTTC; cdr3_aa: CASSFSGGGTKRNF
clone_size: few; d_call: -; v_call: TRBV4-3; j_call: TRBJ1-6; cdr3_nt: TGCGCCAGCAGCCAAGAAACTAACTCCTATAATTCACCCCTCCACTTT; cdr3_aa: CASSQETNSYNSPLHF
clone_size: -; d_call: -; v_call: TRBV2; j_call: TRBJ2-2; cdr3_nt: TGTGCCAGCCGGGGGGCCTTCTCCGGAGAGCTGTTTTTT; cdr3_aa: CASRGAFSGELFF
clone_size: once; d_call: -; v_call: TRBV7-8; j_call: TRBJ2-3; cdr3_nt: TGTGCCAGCAGCTTCGCAGGCCAAGATACGCAGTATTTT; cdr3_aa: CASSFAGQDTQYF
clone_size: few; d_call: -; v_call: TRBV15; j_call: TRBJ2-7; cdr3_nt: TGTGCCACCAGCAGAGAACGAGACGAGCAGTACTTC; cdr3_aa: CATSRERDEQYF
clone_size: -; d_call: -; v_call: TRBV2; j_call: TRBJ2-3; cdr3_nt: TGTGCCAGCAGTTTATCGGGACAAAGCACAGATACGCAGTATTTT; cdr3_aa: CASSLSGQSTDTQYF
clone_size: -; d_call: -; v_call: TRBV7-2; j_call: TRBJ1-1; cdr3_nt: TGTGCCAGCAGCACCCGACAGAACACTGAAGCTTTCTTT; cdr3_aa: CASSTRQNTEAFF
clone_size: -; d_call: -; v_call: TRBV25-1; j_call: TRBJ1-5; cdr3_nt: TGTGCCAGCAGTCCCCGGGTGGAGGGCCCCCAGCATTTT; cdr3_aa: CASSPRVEGPQHF
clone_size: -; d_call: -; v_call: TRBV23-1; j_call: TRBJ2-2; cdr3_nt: TGCGCCAGCAGACCCTCCGTGGGTGGCGGGGAGCTGTTTTTT; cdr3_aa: CASRPSVGGGELFF